The present entry profiles one T cell receptor (beta chain) with its context. In its sample, this clonotype was seen many times. Its antigen is not yet known. No per-base quality is available; no much larger clone lies one base away. The data are from a study of T cells in Graves' hyperthyroidism and ophthalmopathy (dated by TCRdb to between 2018 and 2021). Regarding the study in general: Peripheral blood was collected at initial diagnosis, before any treatment. The roughly 100 discovery patients were divided at random into training and test sets in a 7:3 ratio. Prospective prediction of ophthalmopathy was tested in an independent validation cohort of 18 hyperthyroidism patients and 17 patients who later progressed to ophthalmopathy. Thyroid tissue and blood T-cell repertoires from six or seven Graves' hyperthyroidism patients were also compared in the study. TCR Vbeta CDR3 sequencing of roughly 140 peripheral blood samples (43 ophthalmopathy, about 75 hyperthyroidism and approximately 17 progressor patients) is reported in the paper. Following sampling, methimazole starting at 30 mg daily was given to hyperthyroidism patients, and high-dose intravenous methylprednisolone was given to ophthalmopathy patients. To identify distinguishing TCR V-J signatures, a discovery cohort of around 98 patients was used, comprising 43 with Graves' ophthalmopathy and 55 to 65 with stable Graves' hyperthyroidism.

Amplification of TCR beta CDR3 regions was carried out from RNA transcripts. For the first round of RT-PCR on the TCR CDR3, the HTBI primer set was used together with the Qiagen OneStep RT-PCR kit. The libraries were constructed in a second round of multiplex PCR and then size-selected and purified. Paired-end sequencing of the libraries was performed with 100 bp reads on an Illumina HiSeq2000. In the original analysis: SOAPnuke was used to process the raw data, removing reads that contained adapters or uncalled bases, had a mean Phred below 15, or lacked an exact match to the constant primer or identifier. High-quality paired reads were merged with COPE v1.2.5, and unique nucleotide sequences were defined as clonotypes. Clonotypes were aligned to IMGT TRBV, TRBD and TRBJ reference segments using MiTCR v1.1. Only V-J combinations with frequency above 0.0001, covering about 99% of repertoires, were analysed. A TCS score was defined as the ratio between F50 (clonal expansion) and ExV (chaos), using BLOSUM62-based TCRdist between CDR3 peptides within each V-J. Welch's t-statistics and random forest reduced some 510 V-J features to 13, which were used in a naive Bayes classifier (R e1071). The public sequencing data were trimmed at Q25 with fastp and processed into clonotypes with MiXCR by TCRdb, which kept only in-frame beta chains. Every distinct CDR3 protein forms one entry, paired with its most common genes and DNA. The V and J calls were determined by TCRdb, not by the authors. In all, the sample holds hundreds of thousands of distinct CDR3 sequences, and nearly 20% of those were seen once. The ten largest make up over 45% of the sample.

Ophthalmopathy patients had moderately to severely active disease, with a Clinical Activity Score of 3 or more, a NOSPECS grade of 4 or more, and a disease duration of less than 3 months. The study excluded patients with uncontrolled infections, other autoimmune diseases, pregnancy or lactation. Diagnoses relied on clinical symptoms, serum thyroxine and TRAb, thyroid ultrasound and orbital computed tomography. Ficoll-Paque density gradient centrifugation was used to isolate PBMCs from around 9.1 ml of fresh peripheral blood. Trizol reagent was used to extract total RNA, and RNA quality was then checked on an Agilent 2100 Bioanalyzer. Results the study describes overall, beyond this receptor: In validation, the model predicted progression to ophthalmopathy with just under 71% sensitivity and 72.22% specificity, a median of roughly seven months before onset. Blood samples also contained most of the expanded thyroid clonotypes (frequency above 0.001), which suggests that blood repertoires may reflect thyroid immune responses. In cross-validation, a model built on a 13 V-J signature told ophthalmopathy apart from stable hyperthyroidism with approximately 90% sensitivity and about 81% specificity, and in testing the same model reached 80%/75%. Sample size was not statistically predetermined, and blinding of investigators to group allocation was not performed.

There are 16 amino acids in the CDR3, from cysteine to phenylalanine inclusive. Of all the DNA, just the CDR3 is kept, 48 bases in frame from base 1. Here V drops 5 bases and J drops 3 bases, and the junction holds 13 bases not matched to any gene. The clonotype originates from a man in his forties or fifties with Graves' ophthalmopathy. The receptor chain draws on TRBV12-3 or TRBV12-4 and TRBJ2-7; 7 bases in between match TRBD2. Sequencing was done on a sample of blood. The CDR3 loop reads CASSPRGLTRYYEQYF. The nucleotide sequence is given as TGTGCCAGCAGTCCCCGGGGACTAACCCGTTACTACGAGCAGTACTTC.